Below, one T cell receptor (beta chain) is given with its context. This CDR3 comprises 16 residues. Trimming cost V 3 bases and J 1 base; bases outside gene matches: 7. Germline V gives CDR1 SGHVS, CDR2 FNYEAQ. Each CDR3 protein is one row after TCRdb ran MiXCR on the 5' RACE reads. The profile shows about 790,000 distinct CDR3 sequences, 15% to 20% of them singletons. This entry belongs to a study of identical twins. These data are also associated with another study on T cells expressing NK-cell markers. As that report states: The dominant NKG2C+ clonotypes represented about 1.0-7.0% of CD8+ T cells in over 5 donors.

Sequencing input: PBMCs. The origin of this receptor is a woman younger than 35 in good health. The rearrangement links TRBV7-6 to TRBJ2-3; TRBD2 matches at 7 bases. CDR3 amino acids: CASSLWEGQGTDTQYF. The CDR3, as DNA: TGTGCCAGCAGCTTGTGGGAGGGCCAAGGCACAGATACGCAGTATTTT.